The 5 T cell receptor beta chains below come from one sample, sequenced in a study of blood T cell repertoires in COVID-19. Sequenced by immunoSEQ multiplex PCR; TCRdb stores in-frame clones only, minus some. The sample holds about 40,000 clones, about 90% seen once. Input material: peripheral blood. The receptors here all came from a man aged 55-75 years with COVID-19, enrolled during active disease.

The V and J genes are TRBV19 and TRBJ1-2; 8 positions agree with TRBD1. The V gene's germline CDR1 is LNHDA and CDR2 SQIVND (reference sequence). The CDR3 spans 14 residues. V trimming: 9 bases; J trimming: 5 bases; junction bases outside the gene matches: 11. This chain's CDR3 is CASQTPGGLYGYTF. The DNA of the CDR3 is TGTGCCAGCCAAACTCCAGGGGGCCTTTATGGCTACACCTTC.

CDR3 sequence (DNA): TGTGCCAGCAGCTTAGCGCGGGGGTGGGCTTTCTTT. This translates into CASSLARGWAFF. The V and J genes are TRBV7-2 and TRBJ1-1; D is perhaps TRBD1 (5 bases). The CDR3 spans 12 residues. The germline gives CDR1 SGHTA, CDR2 FQGNSA. V shed 0 bases and J shed 11 bases, with 10 bases lying between them.

A few counts support this clone. This sequence joins TRBV30 and TRBJ1-2; 8 bases line up with TRBD1. Germline values: CDR1 GTSNPN, CDR2 SVGIG (reference sequence). The CDR3 totals 15 residues. The junction had 15 bases not matched to a gene; V was cut back by 5 bases and J by 7 bases. CDR3 sequence reads: CAWSLWRQGAGGYTF. CDR3 nucleotides: TGTGCCTGGTCCTTGTGGCGGCAGGGGGCCGGTGGCTACACCTTC.

The table lists this clone with a few counts. V is TRBV4-1 and J is TRBJ1-1, with D perhaps matching TRBD1 (6 bases). The germline CDR1 and CDR2 sequences are MGHRA and YSYEKL. V lost 4 bases to trimming and J lost 2 bases, with 14 bases between them. The CDR3 is made up of 15 amino acids. The CDR3 region has the DNA TGCGCCAGCAGCCCGAGGACAGCTACCAACACTGAAGCTTTCTTT. It translates to CASSPRTATNTEAFF.

V and J are TRBV11-2 and TRBJ2-2; 12 nucleotides match TRBD2. The junction had 2 bases not matched to a gene; V was cut back by 2 bases and J by 1 base. CDR1 is SGHAT, CDR2 FQNNGV, per germline. This CDR3 region has 17 residues. The CDR3 here is CASSLLAGGLNTGELFF. As DNA, the CDR3 is TGTGCCAGCAGCTTACTAGCGGGAGGGCTGAACACCGGGGAGCTGTTTTTT.